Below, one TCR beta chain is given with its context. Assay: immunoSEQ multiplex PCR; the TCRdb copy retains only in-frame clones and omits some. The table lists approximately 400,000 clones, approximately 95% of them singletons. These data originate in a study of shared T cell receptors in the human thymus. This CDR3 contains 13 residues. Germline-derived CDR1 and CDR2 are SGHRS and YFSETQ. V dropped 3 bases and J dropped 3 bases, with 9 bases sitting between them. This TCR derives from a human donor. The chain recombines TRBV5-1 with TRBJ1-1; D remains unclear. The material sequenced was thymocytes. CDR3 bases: TGCGCCAGCAGCTCTGGGGAGCACACTGAAGCTTTCTTT. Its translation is CASSSGEHTEAFF.